The source of this T cell receptor beta chain is a study of spatial heterogeneity in lung cancer. Study-level background: Detection consistently captured more beta-chain sequences than alpha-chain sequences.

Unique molecular identifiers tagged every individual TCR cDNA molecule. TCRdb reprocessed the 5' RACE reads via MiXCR and lists one record per CDR3 protein. The sample shows roughly 48,000 distinct CDR3 sequences, around 5.2% of them seen only once. Study conclusions and caveats: Compared with follow-up, resection was when ubiquitous expanded tumor TCRs appeared in blood more.

The time point here: sample taken at primary tumor resection. Extraction of whole RNA from tumor, nontumor lung or frozen PBMC preceded unsorted sequencing. Germline assignment: CDR1 SEHNR and CDR2 FQNEAQ (reference sequence). V was cut by 4 bases and J by 0 bases, with 11 bases left in between. The CDR3 is 15 amino acids. By proportion, this clonotype is medium-sized (0.01 to 0.1%). Its cognate antigen is unknown. This receptor was taken from a male donor with early-stage non-small cell lung cancer. The chain is built from TRBV7-9 and TRBJ2-3; D is uncertain. This specimen was PBMCs, taken at surgery. CDR3 loop: CASSSARASTDTQYF. The CDR3 DNA reads TGTGCCAGCAGCTCCGCTAGAGCGAGCACAGATACGCAGTATTTT.